Here is one T cell receptor beta chain with its context. This sample is drawn from a study of chemoradiotherapy in HPV16-positive cancers. From germline, CDR1 is DFQATT and CDR2 SNEGSKA (reference sequence). Between the trimmed V and J ends, which lost 0 bases and 13 bases, there was a span of 12 bases. The CDR3 sequence is 11 residues long. Repertoires were generated with immunoSEQ multiplex PCR, while TCRdb's copy carries only in-frame clones and drops some. The table lists 53,000 or so clones, around 90% of them singletons. The sample was blood, taken from a patient who underwent chemoradiotherapy. This rearrangement joins TRBV20-1 to TRBJ1-2; D remains unclear. This clonotype was obtained from a human donor with HPV-associated anogenital cancer. DNA of the CDR3: TGCAGTGCTAGAGATAGCCAACCTACCACCTTC. It yields the protein CSARDSQPTTF.